A single sample gave rise to the 25 T cell receptor beta chains below, sequenced in a study of shared clonotypes between healthy human individuals. Libraries were prepared by immunoSEQ multiplex PCR; TCRdb keeps only in-frame clonotypes and omits some of them. The data hold around 690,000 clones, with 90% observed a single time. Sequenced input: memory CD8+ T cells from PBMCs. Described subset: CD45RO+ cells pooled with CCR7-negative TemRA cells. These receptors all come from a man aged 18 to 30 in good health. Some clones in this sample may be carry-over from other donors' samples.

V is TRBV27 and J is TRBJ2-7; TRBD1 aligns across 9 bases. Germline V gene sequence: CDR1 MNHEY, CDR2 SMNVEV (reference sequence). There are 14 residues in the CDR3. V lost 3 bases and J lost 2; bases outside the gene matches: 2. The chain's CDR3 is CASSFRQGAYEQYF. DNA for the CDR3: TGTGCCAGCAGTTTCAGACAGGGGGCCTACGAGCAGTACTTC.

The CDR3 DNA is TGTGCCAGCGGGGGGAGGCTAGCGGGACGGAATGAGCAGTTCTTC. Protein sequence: CASGGRLAGRNEQFF. The chain links TRBV27 to TRBJ2-1; 9 bases align to TRBD2. V lost 8 bases, J lost 7 bases, and 12 bases stayed unmatched. This CDR3 has 15 residues. Looked up from germline, CDR1 is MNHEY and CDR2 is SMNVEV (reference sequence).

This clone was picked up one time. This chain uses TRBV16 with TRBJ1-3, with unresolved D. CDR3 size: 13 residues. Per germline, CDR1 KGHSY and CDR2 FQNENV. The V end lost 6 bases, the J end lost 4 bases, and 10 bases lay between the germline ends. Here the CDR3 DNA reads TGTGCCAGCAGAAGGGTAGCGGGAAACACCATATATTTT. This sequence encodes CASRRVAGNTIYF.

The rearrangement links TRBV7-6 to TRBJ2-7; 8 bases agree with TRBD2. The CDR3 extends over 14 amino acids. Trimming at V came to 4 bases and at J to 4 bases, leaving 6 bases not matched to a gene. Germline-derived CDR1 and CDR2 are SGHVS and FNYEAQ. The CDR3 region has the DNA TGTGCCAGCAGCTGGGCGGGAGGAACGTACGAGCAGTACTTC. Encoded protein: CASSWAGGTYEQYF.

The chain couples TRBV21-1 to TRBJ1-4. TRBV21-1 is recorded as a pseudogene. The CDR3 length is 16 residues. This CDR3 is CASTGGTGQVREKLFF. DNA for the CDR3: TGTGCCAGTACGGGGGGGACGGGACAGGTCCGTGAAAAACTGTTTTTT.

The chain carries TRBV11-2 and TRBJ1-2, with D perhaps TRBD1 (5 bases). The CDR3 contains 14 residues. Trimming took off 1 base at V and 5 bases at J, with 11 bases between the two ends. CDR1 and CDR2 from the germline V gene are SGHAT and FQNNGV. The CDR3 sequence: CASSLAGTEYGYTF. In DNA form, the CDR3 reads TGTGCCAGCAGCTTAGCCGGGACGGAATATGGCTACACCTTC.

J is TRBJ2-3 and V is TRBV19; the match to TRBD2 covers 7 bases. The V segment lost 8 bases and the J segment 7 bases; nucleotides outside the gene matches: 9. CDR3 length: 13 amino acids. Per germline, CDR1 LNHDA and CDR2 SQIVND (reference sequence). CDR3 region: CASAGRGANTQYF. The CDR3 DNA sequence: TGTGCCAGTGCAGGGAGGGGAGCAAATACGCAGTATTTT.

The chain uses TRBV28 and TRBJ2-7; 12 nucleotides agree with TRBD2. The length of the CDR3 is 15 residues. Trimming at V came to 3 bases and at J to 2 bases, leaving 2 bases not matched to a gene. Per germline, CDR1 MDHEN and CDR2 SYDVKM. In DNA, the CDR3 is TGTGCCAGCAGTTTCCTAGCGGGGGGGGCCTACGAGCAGTACTTC. Translated: CASSFLAGGAYEQYF.

The chain employs TRBV30 and TRBJ2-7, with a tentative D call TRBD2 (6 bases). Trimming shortened V by 0 bases and J by 7 bases, and 16 bases separated the two germline ends. This CDR3 comprises 14 residues. Germline assignment: CDR1 GTSNPN and CDR2 SVGIG (reference sequence). The CDR3 spells CAWSVRRDVGEQYF. The CDR3 DNA follows: TGTGCCTGGAGTGTACGGCGGGATGTAGGAGAGCAGTACTTC.

This chain links TRBV9 with TRBJ1-5; D might be TRBD1 (6 bases). Germline CDR1 SGDLS, CDR2 YYNGEE. The CDR3 runs 14 residues. The V and J ends lost 2 bases and 6 bases respectively, with 12 bases between them. The CDR3 here is CASSVAQGGQPQHF. CDR3 nucleotide sequence: TGTGCCAGCAGCGTGGCACAGGGCGGTCAGCCCCAGCATTTT. Full variable domain (rest looked up from reference TRBV9 and TRBJ1-5): DSGVTQTPKHLITATGQRVTLRCSPRSGDLSVYWYQQSLDQGLQFLIQYYNGEERAKGNILERFSAQQFPDLHSELNLSSLELGDSALYFCASSVAQGGQPQHFGDGTRLSIL.

The chain carries TRBV29-1 and TRBJ2-7; 7 bases agree with TRBD1. The CDR3 sequence is 16 residues long. The junction had 13 bases not matched to a gene; V was cut back by 5 bases and J by 0 bases. Germline V gene data show CDR1 as SQVTM and CDR2 as ANQGSEA. CDR3 in DNA: TGCAGCGTTATTGCCATGCCTCGGGACAGCTCCTACGAGCAGTACTTC. It translates to CSVIAMPRDSSYEQYF.

V is TRBV27 and J is TRBJ2-7, with 10 bases identical to TRBD1. The CDR3 is made up of 15 amino acids. Germline CDR1 MNHEY, CDR2 SMNVEV (reference sequence). J was trimmed by 0 bases and V by 4 bases; bases with no gene match: 3. CDR3 in amino acids: CASSSRTGGSYEQYF. As DNA, the CDR3 is TGTGCCAGCAGTTCCCGGACAGGGGGCTCCTACGAGCAGTACTTC.

This chain links TRBV27 with TRBJ2-1, with D unresolved. This CDR3 comprises 18 residues. The germline V gene has CDR1 MNHEY and CDR2 SMNVEV (reference sequence). Trimming removed 7 bases at V and 1 base at J, with 23 bases between. In DNA form, the CDR3 reads TGTGCCAGCACCCCGATCTGGACGCACAGCATATCCTACAATGAGCAGTTCTTC. Protein sequence: CASTPIWTHSISYNEQFF.

The chain uses TRBV27 and TRBJ2-1; no clear D gene. This CDR3 has 14 residues. The germline V gene has CDR1 MNHEY and CDR2 SMNVEV (reference sequence). V lost 6 bases and J 5 bases, leaving 14 bases between the germline ends. The CDR3 nucleotides read TGTGCCAGCAGGGGGATCCCTGAGAACAATGAGCAGTTCTTC. It encodes CASRGIPENNEQFF.

The rearrangement joins TRBV2 to TRBJ2-7; 10 nucleotides line up with TRBD1. V lost 4 bases, J lost 5 bases, and 8 bases stayed unmatched. Germline V gives CDR1 SNHLY, CDR2 FYNNEI. CDR3 length: 15 residues. Here the CDR3 DNA reads TGTGCCAGCAGTGTGGCCGGGACAGGGGACAACGAGCAGTACTTC. It yields the protein CASSVAGTGDNEQYF. Full variable domain (outside the CDR3, taken from reference TRBV2 and TRBJ2-7): EPEVTQTPSHQVTQMGQEVILRCVPISNHLYFYWYRQILGQKVEFLVSFYNNEISEKSEIFDDQFSVERPDGSNFTLKIRSTKLEDSAMYFCASSVAGTGDNEQYFGPGTRLTVT.

The chain recombines TRBV2 with TRBJ2-7, with 7 bases that match TRBD2. CDR3 size: 18 residues. The V gene end was trimmed by 6 bases and the J gene end by 2 bases; junction bases not matched to a gene: 19. Germline V gives CDR1 SNHLY, CDR2 FYNNEI. CDR3 residues: CASSASPLLAALPYEQYF. Here the CDR3 DNA reads TGTGCCAGCAGCGCTTCCCCTCTTCTAGCGGCTCTCCCCTACGAGCAGTACTTC.

The V and J genes are TRBV9 and TRBJ2-2; D gene uncertain. The CDR3 sequence is 13 residues long. With 0 bases removed from V and 8 bases from J, the gap between germline ends came to 8 bases. Germline values: CDR1 SGDLS, CDR2 YYNGEE. The CDR3 DNA sequence: TGTGCCAGCAGCGTAGCAGGACCGGGGGAGCTGTTTTTT. Translation: CASSVAGPGELFF.

The chain employs TRBV9 and TRBJ2-7; no definite D call. CDR1 and CDR2 (germline): SGDLS, YYNGEE. This CDR3 comprises 12 residues. The ends were cut back, 4 bases at V and 2 bases at J, with 7 bases in the middle. CDR3 bases: TGTGCCAGCAGCCCCAATCCCTACGAGCAGTACTTC. This translates into CASSPNPYEQYF.

The chain links TRBV9 to TRBJ2-7; D is unclear. Trimming removed 3 bases from V and 2 bases from J, with 6 bases in between. The CDR3 runs to 12 residues. Germline V gene lookup returns CDR1 SGDLS and CDR2 YYNGEE. Written as DNA, the CDR3 is TGTGCCAGCAGCGGAGACGCCTACGAGCAGTACTTC. Its protein is CASSGDAYEQYF.

The chain joins TRBV6-4 to TRBJ2-1; no reliable D call. CDR3 size: 14 residues. Germline lookup yields CDR1 MRHNA and CDR2 SNTAGT. Trimming cost V 5 bases and J 3 bases, with 11 bases left between them. The CDR3 protein is CASSSTDDYNEQFF. The CDR3 nucleotides are TGTGCCAGCAGTTCCACAGATGACTACAATGAGCAGTTCTTC.

This rearrangement joins TRBV11-2 to TRBJ1-2; 7 bases map to TRBD1. V lost 2 bases, J lost 7 bases, and 1 base stayed unmatched. Germline values: CDR1 SGHAT, CDR2 FQNNGV. The CDR3 length is 12 residues. CDR3 sequence reads: CASSLRGLGYTF. The DNA for the CDR3 is TGTGCCAGCAGCTTAAGGGGGCTTGGCTACACCTTC.

This rearrangement joins TRBV13 to TRBJ1-3, with D unresolved. The CDR3 runs to 20 residues. The V gene's germline CDR1 is PRHDT and CDR2 FYEKMQ (reference sequence). The germline V and J ends were trimmed by 3 bases and 1 base, with 25 bases remaining between them. CDR3 DNA sequence: TGTGCCAGCAGCTTCTTCCGGACTGACCTCACCGCATCATCTGGAAACACCATATATTTT. This codes for CASSFFRTDLTASSGNTIYF.

The DNA for the CDR3 is TGCGCCAGCAGTGACCTGCAGTCTAGCTGGGACAATGAGCAGTTCTTC. This translates into CASSDLQSSWDNEQFF. The chain recombines TRBV10-2 with TRBJ2-1, with D possibly TRBD2 on 5 matching bases. Germline V gene sequence: CDR1 WSHSY, CDR2 SAAADI. Trimming removed 3 bases at V and 5 bases at J, with 17 bases between. The CDR3 totals 16 residues.

CDR3 coding DNA: TGTGCCAGCAGACGTTCGGAGACCCAGTACTTC. Translating gives CASRRSETQYF. The V and J genes are TRBV11-2 and TRBJ2-5; D call uncertain. V was pared by 6 bases and J by 5 bases, with 7 bases between. Germline V lookup: CDR1 SGHAT, CDR2 FQNNGV. CDR3 length: 11 residues.

The gene calls are TRBV14 and TRBJ1-1, with D maybe TRBD1 (5 bases). This CDR3 comprises 14 residues. V lost 0 bases to trimming and J lost 10 bases, with 15 bases between them. Per germline, CDR1 SGHDN and CDR2 FVKESK. The CDR3 region is CASSQDRGVWRAFF. CDR3 DNA sequence: TGTGCCAGCAGCCAAGATAGAGGGGTTTGGAGAGCTTTCTTT.